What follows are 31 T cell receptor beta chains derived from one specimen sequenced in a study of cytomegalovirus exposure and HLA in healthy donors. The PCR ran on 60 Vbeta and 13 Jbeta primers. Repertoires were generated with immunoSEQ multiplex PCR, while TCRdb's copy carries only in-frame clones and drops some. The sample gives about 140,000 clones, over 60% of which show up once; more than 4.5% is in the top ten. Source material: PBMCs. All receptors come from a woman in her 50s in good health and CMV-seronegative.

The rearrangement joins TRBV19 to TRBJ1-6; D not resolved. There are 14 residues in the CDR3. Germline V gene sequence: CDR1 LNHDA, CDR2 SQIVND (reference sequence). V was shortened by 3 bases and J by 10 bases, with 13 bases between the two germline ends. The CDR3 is CASSIGREASPLHF. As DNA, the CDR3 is TGTGCCAGTAGTATTGGGAGGGAGGCCTCACCCCTCCACTTT.

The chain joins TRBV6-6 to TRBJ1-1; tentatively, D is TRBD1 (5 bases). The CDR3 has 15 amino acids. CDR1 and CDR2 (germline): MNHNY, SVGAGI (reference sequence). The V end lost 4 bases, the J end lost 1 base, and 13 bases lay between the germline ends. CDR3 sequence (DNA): TGTGCCAGCAGTTCCCACAGGCTTGGGAACACTGAAGCTTTCTTT. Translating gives CASSSHRLGNTEAFF.

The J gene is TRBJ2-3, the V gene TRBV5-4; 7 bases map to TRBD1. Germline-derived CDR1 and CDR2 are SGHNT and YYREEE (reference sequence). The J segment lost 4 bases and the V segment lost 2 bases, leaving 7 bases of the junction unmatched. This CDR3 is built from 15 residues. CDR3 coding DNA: TGTGCCAGCAGCTTTGACAGGGCAGTATCAGATACGCAGTATTTT. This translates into CASSFDRAVSDTQYF.

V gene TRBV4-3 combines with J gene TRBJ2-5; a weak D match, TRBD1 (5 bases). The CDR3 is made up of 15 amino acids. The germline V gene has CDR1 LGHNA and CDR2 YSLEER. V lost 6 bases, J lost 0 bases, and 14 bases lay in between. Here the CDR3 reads CASSSKGRYQETQYF. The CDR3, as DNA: TGCGCCAGCAGTTCAAAGGGGCGGTACCAAGAGACCCAGTACTTC.

The CDR3 DNA sequence: TGTGCCAGCAGCTTGGTGGGGAGCGGGGAGCTGTTTTTT. Its translation: CASSLVGSGELFF. The J gene is TRBJ2-2, the V gene TRBV5-6; D might be TRBD2 (5 bases). The CDR3 spans 13 residues. From germline, CDR1 is SGHDT and CDR2 YYEEEE. V lost 0 bases, J lost 7 bases, and 7 bases lay in between.

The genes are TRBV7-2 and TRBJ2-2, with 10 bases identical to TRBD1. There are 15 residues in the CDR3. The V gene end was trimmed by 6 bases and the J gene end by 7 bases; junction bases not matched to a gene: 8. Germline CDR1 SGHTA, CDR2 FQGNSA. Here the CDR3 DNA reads TGTGCCAGCAGTTTATCCGGACAGGGGGGCGGGGAGCTGTTTTTT. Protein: CASSLSGQGGGELFF.

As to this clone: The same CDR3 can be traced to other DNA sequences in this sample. CDR3 protein: CASSEGQGAYEQYF. CDR3 sequence (DNA): TGCGCCAGCAGTGAGGGACAGGGGGCTTACGAGCAGTACTTC. The chain recombines TRBV10-1 with TRBJ2-7; 11 nucleotides align to TRBD1. This CDR3 is built from 14 residues. V gave up 2 bases and J gave up 4 bases; unmatched junction bases: 1. Germline assignment: CDR1 WNHNN and CDR2 SYGVQD (reference sequence).

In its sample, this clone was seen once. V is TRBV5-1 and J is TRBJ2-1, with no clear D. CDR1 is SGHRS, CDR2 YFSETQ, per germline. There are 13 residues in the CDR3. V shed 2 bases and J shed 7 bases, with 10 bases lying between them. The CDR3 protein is CASSLRAANEQFF. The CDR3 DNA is TGCGCCAGCAGCTTACGTGCAGCGAATGAGCAGTTCTTC.

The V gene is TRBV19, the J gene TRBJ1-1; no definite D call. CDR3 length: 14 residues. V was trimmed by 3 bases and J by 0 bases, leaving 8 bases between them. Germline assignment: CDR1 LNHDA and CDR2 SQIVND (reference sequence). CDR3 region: CASSIRGLNTEAFF. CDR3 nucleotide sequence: TGTGCCAGTAGTATCCGCGGATTGAACACTGAAGCTTTCTTT. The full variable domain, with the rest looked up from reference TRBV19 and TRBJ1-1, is DGGITQSPKYLFRKEGQNVTLSCEQNLNHDAMYWYRQDPGQGLRLIYYSQIVNDFQKGDIAEGYSVSREKKESFPLTVTSAQKNPTAFYLCASSIRGLNTEAFFGQGTRLTVV.

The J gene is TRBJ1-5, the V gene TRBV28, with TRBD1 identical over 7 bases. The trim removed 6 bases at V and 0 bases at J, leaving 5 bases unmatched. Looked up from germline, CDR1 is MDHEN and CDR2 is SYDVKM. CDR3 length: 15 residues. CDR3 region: CASRGQGVSNQPQHF. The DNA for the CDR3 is TGTGCCAGCAGGGGTCAGGGGGTTAGCAATCAGCCCCAGCATTTT.

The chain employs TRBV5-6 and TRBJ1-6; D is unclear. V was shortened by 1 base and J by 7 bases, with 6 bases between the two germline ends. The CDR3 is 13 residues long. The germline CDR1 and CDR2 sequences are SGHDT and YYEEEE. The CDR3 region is CASSLYGNSPLHF. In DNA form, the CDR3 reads TGTGCCAGCAGCTTGTACGGGAATTCACCCCTCCACTTT.

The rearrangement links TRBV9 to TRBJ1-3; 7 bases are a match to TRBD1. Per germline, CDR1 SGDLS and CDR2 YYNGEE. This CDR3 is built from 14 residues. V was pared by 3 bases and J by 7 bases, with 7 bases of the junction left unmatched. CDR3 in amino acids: CASSEGQVFNTIYF. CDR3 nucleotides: TGTGCCAGCAGCGAAGGACAGGTCTTTAACACCATATATTTT. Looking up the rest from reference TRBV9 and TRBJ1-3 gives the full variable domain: DSGVTQTPKHLITATGQRVTLRCSPRSGDLSVYWYQQSLDQGLQFLIQYYNGEERAKGNILERFSAQQFPDLHSELNLSSLELGDSALYFCASSEGQVFNTIYFGEGSWLTVV.

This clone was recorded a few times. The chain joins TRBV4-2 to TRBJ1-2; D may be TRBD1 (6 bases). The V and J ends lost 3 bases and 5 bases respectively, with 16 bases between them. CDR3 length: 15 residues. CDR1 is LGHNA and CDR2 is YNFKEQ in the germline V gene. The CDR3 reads CASSQGGGGGYGYTF. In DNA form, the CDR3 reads TGTGCCAGCAGCCAGGGCGGGGGCGGGGGGTATGGCTACACCTTC.

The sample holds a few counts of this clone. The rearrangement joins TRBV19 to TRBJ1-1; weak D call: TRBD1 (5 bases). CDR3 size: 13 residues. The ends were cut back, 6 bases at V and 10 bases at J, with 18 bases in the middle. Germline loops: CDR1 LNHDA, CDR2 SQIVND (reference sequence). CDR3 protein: CASSWGGQPLAFF. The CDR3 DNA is TGTGCCAGTAGCTGGGGCGGCCAGCCTTTAGCTTTCTTT.

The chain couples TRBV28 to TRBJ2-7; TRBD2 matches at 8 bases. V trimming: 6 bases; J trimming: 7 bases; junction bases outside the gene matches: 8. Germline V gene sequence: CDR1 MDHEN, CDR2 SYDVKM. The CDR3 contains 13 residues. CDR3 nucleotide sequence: TGTGCCAGCAGCTCTACCGGACTAGCTGAGCAGTACTTC. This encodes CASSSTGLAEQYF.

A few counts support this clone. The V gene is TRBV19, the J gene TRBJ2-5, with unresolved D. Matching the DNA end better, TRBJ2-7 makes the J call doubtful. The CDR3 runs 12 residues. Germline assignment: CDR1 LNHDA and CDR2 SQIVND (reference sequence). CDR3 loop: CASSSVAYEQYF. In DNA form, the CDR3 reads TGTGCCAGTAGTAGCGTTGCCTACGAGCAGTACTTC.

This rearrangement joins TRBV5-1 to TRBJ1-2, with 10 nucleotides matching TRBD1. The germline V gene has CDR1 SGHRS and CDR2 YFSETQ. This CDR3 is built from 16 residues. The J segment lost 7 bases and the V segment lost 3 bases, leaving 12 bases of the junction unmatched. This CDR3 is CASSSTTGQGLGGYTF. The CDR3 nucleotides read TGCGCCAGCAGCTCAACCACGGGACAGGGGCTCGGTGGCTACACCTTC.

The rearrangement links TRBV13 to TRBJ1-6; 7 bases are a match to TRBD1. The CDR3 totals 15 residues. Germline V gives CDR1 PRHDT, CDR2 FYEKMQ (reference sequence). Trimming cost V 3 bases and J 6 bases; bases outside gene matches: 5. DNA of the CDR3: TGTGCCAGCAGCTTGAGGAACAGGGGTAATTCACCCCTCCACTTT. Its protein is CASSLRNRGNSPLHF.

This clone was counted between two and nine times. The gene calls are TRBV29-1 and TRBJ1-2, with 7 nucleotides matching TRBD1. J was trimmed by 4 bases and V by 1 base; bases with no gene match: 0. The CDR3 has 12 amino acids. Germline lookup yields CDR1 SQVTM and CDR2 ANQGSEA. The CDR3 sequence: CSVEAGGYGYTF. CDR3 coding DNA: TGCAGCGTTGAAGCAGGGGGCTATGGCTACACCTTC.

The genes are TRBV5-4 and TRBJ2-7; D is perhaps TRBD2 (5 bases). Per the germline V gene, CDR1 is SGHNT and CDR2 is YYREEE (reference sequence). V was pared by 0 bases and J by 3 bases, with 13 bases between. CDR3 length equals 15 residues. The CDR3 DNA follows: TGTGCCAGCAGCTTGGGGACCTTAAGCGGCTACGAGCAGTACTTC. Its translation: CASSLGTLSGYEQYF. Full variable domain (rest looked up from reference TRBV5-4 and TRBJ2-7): ETGVTQSPTHLIKTRGQQVTLRCSSQSGHNTVSWYQQALGQGPQFIFQYYREEENGRGNFPPRFSGLQFPNYSSELNVNALELDDSALYLCASSLGTLSGYEQYFGPGTRLTVT.

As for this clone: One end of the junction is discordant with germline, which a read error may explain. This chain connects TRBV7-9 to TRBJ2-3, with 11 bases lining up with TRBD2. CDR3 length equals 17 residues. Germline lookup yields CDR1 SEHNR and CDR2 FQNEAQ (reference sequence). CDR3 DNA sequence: TGCGCCAGCAGCCAGAGCTTAGCGGGGGGGCCGTCAGATACGCAGTATTTT. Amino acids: CASSQSLAGGPSDTQYF.

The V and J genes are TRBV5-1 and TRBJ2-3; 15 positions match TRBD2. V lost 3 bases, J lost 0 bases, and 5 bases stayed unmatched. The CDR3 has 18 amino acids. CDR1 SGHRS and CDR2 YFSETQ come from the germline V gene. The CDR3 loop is CASSSGTSGGTSTDTQYF. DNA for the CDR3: TGCGCCAGCAGCTCCGGGACTAGCGGGGGGACTAGCACAGATACGCAGTATTTT.

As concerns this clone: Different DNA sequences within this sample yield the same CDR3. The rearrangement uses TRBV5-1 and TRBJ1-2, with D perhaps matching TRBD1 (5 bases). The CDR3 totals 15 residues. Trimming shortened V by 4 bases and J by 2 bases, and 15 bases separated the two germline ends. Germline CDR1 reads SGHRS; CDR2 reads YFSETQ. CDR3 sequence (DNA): TGCGCCAGCAGCCCGGGCGGGGGAACCAACTATGGCTACACCTTC. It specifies CASSPGGGTNYGYTF.

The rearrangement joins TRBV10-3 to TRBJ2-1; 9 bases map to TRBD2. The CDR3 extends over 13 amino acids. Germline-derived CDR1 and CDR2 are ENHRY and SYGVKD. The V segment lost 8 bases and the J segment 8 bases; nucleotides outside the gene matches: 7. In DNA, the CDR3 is TGTGCCATCGCTTCGAAGCGGGAGGATGAGCAGTTCTTC. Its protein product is CAIASKREDEQFF.

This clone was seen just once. The CDR3 nucleotides read TGTGCCATCAAAAAGGGACTCAGGGAGTCGGGGCTGAACACTGAAGCTTTCTTT. Its translation: CAIKKGLRESGLNTEAFF. The chain couples TRBV10-3 to TRBJ1-1; possibly TRBD1 for D (5 bases). Trimming stripped 7 bases from V and 0 bases from J, with 24 bases between. This CDR3 comprises 18 residues. Germline values: CDR1 ENHRY, CDR2 SYGVKD.

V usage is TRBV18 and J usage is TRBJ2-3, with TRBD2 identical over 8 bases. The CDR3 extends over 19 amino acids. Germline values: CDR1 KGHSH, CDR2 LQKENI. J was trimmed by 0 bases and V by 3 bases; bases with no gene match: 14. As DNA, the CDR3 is TGTGCCAGCTCACCGAGTGTAAAGCGTAGCGGGACTAGCACAGATACGCAGTATTTT. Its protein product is CASSPSVKRSGTSTDTQYF. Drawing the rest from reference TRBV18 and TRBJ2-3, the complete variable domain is NAGVMQNPRHLVRRRGQEARLRCSPMKGHSHVYWYRQLPEEGLKFMVYLQKENIIDESGMPKERFSAEFPKEGPSILRIQQVVRGDSAAYFCASSPSVKRSGTSTDTQYFGPGTRLTVL.

The CDR3 DNA is TGTGCCAGTAGTAGGGGGGGATCGGACTATGGCTACACCTTC. It is translated as CASSRGGSDYGYTF. This chain joins TRBV19 and TRBJ1-2; D is perhaps TRBD1 (5 bases). The germline V gene encodes CDR1 LNHDA and CDR2 SQIVND (reference sequence). There are 14 residues in the CDR3. The V and J ends lost 4 bases and 3 bases respectively, with 12 bases between them. Combining the CDR3 with reference TRBV19 and TRBJ1-2 gives the whole variable domain DGGITQSPKYLFRKEGQNVTLSCEQNLNHDAMYWYRQDPGQGLRLIYYSQIVNDFQKGDIAEGYSVSREKKESFPLTVTSAQKNPTAFYLCASSRGGSDYGYTFGSGTRLTVV.

The CDR3 region has the DNA TGTGCCAGCAGTTCCTACGTGGGCGCGATTGGCTACACCTTC. Its translation: CASSSYVGAIGYTF. The chain uses TRBV7-9 and TRBJ1-2; D remains unclear. From germline, CDR1 is SEHNR and CDR2 FQNEAQ (reference sequence). This CDR3 has 14 residues. Deletions cut 6 bases from V and 7 bases from J, with 18 bases between.

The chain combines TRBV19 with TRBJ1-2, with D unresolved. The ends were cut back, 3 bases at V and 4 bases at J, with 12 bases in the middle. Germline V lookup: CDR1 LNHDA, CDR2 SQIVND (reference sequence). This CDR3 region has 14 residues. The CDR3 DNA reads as TGTGCCAGTAGTATTCTTTACAGAAGCTATGGCTACACCTTC. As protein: CASSILYRSYGYTF.

CDR3: CASKGWEDNTGELFF. DNA for the CDR3: TGTGCCAGCAAGGGGTGGGAGGACAACACCGGGGAGCTGTTTTTT. This chain uses TRBV28 with TRBJ2-2; D perhaps matches TRBD2 (6 bases). With 7 bases removed from V and 2 bases from J, the gap between germline ends came to 14 bases. This CDR3 comprises 15 residues. CDR1 is MDHEN and CDR2 is SYDVKM in the germline V gene.

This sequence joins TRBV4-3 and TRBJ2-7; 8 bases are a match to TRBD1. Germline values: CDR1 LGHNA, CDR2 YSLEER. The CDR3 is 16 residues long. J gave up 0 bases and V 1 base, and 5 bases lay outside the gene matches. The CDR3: CASSQGTQGVSYEQYF. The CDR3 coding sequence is TGCGCCAGCAGCCAAGGGACACAGGGGGTCTCCTACGAGCAGTACTTC.